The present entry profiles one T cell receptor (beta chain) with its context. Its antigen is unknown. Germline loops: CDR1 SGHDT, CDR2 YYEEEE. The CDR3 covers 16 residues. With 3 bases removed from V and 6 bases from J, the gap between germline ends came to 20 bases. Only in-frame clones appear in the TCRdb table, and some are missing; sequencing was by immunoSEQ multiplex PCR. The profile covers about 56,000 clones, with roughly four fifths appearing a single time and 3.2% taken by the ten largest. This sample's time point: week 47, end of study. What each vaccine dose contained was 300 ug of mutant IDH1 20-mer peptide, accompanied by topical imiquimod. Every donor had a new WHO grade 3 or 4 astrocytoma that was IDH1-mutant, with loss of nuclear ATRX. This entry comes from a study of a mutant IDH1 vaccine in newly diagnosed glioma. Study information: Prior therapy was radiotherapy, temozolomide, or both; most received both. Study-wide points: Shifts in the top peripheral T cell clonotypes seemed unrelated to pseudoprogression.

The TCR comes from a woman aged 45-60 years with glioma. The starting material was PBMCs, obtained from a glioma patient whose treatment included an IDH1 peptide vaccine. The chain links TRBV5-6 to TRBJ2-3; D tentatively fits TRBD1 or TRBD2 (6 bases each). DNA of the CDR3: TGTGCCAGCAGCTCTCGTTATGGGGGGCTGGGGGATACGCAGTATTTT. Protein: CASSSRYGGLGDTQYF.